This T cell receptor beta chain appears in the sequencing data of a study of T cells after yellow fever vaccination (dated by TCRdb to about 2019). Study-wide context: The SMART-Seq v4 Ultra Low Input RNA kit was used to prepare libraries from fractions with low cell numbers. Two healthy male donors, one aged 18 to 30 and one aged 30 to 40 years, were included in the cohort. Bulk TCR alpha and beta repertoires were sequenced longitudinally to track T-cell clones before and after primary and booster YFV17D yellow fever vaccination. Bulk PBMC replicates and cell subsets were isolated from blood drawn at multiple timepoints before and after both primary and secondary immunization. The investigation overall reported the following: A small share of clonotypes was detected in both CD4 and CD8 compartments, with the overlap likely arising from convergent recombination. Computational filtering was needed because FACS-sorted repertoires could contain abundant contaminating clonotypes from the bulk population. Because the study included only a couple of donors, the extent to which the findings can be generalized is limited. After the booster, most of the clones that had expanded following primary vaccination were detected again (almost 98% of CD4 and around 88% of CD8), which suggests that memory was broadly maintained. The secondary T-cell response was weaker than the primary response but faster, peaking on day 5 instead of day 15.

TCRdb names Illumina NovaSeq 6000 as the instrument used. TCR cDNA was made using 5'RACE template switching, a step that added a universal primer site and unique molecular identifiers. Priming of cDNA synthesis was performed from both the TCR alpha and TCR beta constant segments. Two PCR steps were used to amplify libraries, with sample barcodes and sequencing adapters being added in the second step. Libraries were sequenced on Illumina HiSeq 2500 (2x100 bp) or NovaSeq (2x150 bp). Concerning the study's data processing: MIGEC was used to demultiplex reads and collapse the reads into UMI consensus sequences, and MiXCR was used for V(D)J alignment. Vaccine-responding clonotypes were identified with edgeR using replicate PBMC samples, with FDR below 0.01 and a log2 fold change above 5 up to day 15 being required. CD4 or CD8 identity was assigned to each bulk clonotype according to whether the clonotype was present at higher abundance in the sequenced CD4 repertoire or the sequenced CD8 repertoire. TCRdb trimmed the raw reads at Q25, called clones with MiXCR and kept productive beta chains. Each entry merges the rows of one CDR3 protein and shows their most common DNA and genes. These V and J calls are TCRdb output, not the study's own analysis. Counted in this sample were about 170,000 distinct CDR3 sequences; approximately 9.9% of them appeared once. Together, the top ten hold 36% of the sample.

In light of the paper, this sample's treatment or condition label describes: live attenuated yellow fever vaccine strain. PBMCs were isolated from peripheral blood using a standard Ficoll-Paque protocol. Dynabeads CD4 and CD8 positive selection kits were used to isolate the CD4 and CD8 T-cell fractions. TriZol was used to extract RNA from bulk PBMCs, CD4 and CD8 fractions, and dextramer-positive and dextramer-negative fractions. To note about this clonotype: Its target antigen remains unknown. No much larger clone is present one base from it, and per-base qualities are unavailable.

The junction carries 16 bases between V and J, which are trimmed by 4 bases and 7 bases respectively. From a lookup of the germline V gene (reference sequence), CDR1 and CDR2 are SEHNR and FQNEAQ. There are 14 amino acids in the CDR3, from cysteine to phenylalanine inclusive. Only CDR3 DNA remains: 42 bases, in frame from the first base. The receptor was isolated from a man between 18 and 35 years old who received the YFV17D yellow fever vaccine. Sequencing was performed on CD8+ T cells sorted from PBMCs, taken 15 days after the yellow fever booster vaccination. This chain is built from TRBV7-9 and TRBJ1-1; TRBD1 is a weak D gene call, 5 bases matching. The CDR3 reads CASSSTIRGSEAFF. The nucleotides are TGTGCCAGCAGCTCGACCATAAGGGGCAGTGAAGCTTTCTTT.